The 32 T cell receptor beta chains presented below share a single source sample, sequenced in a study of identical twins. TCRdb ran MiXCR on the 5' RACE reads and lists one entry per CDR3 protein. The table records some 240,000 distinct CDR3 sequences, approximately 8.6% of them present only once. In addition, the sample was reused for a study of yellow fever vaccine responses in identical twins.

Sample: CD8+ T cells sorted from blood. The origin of the receptors is a woman aged 18-29 years in good health.

The table lists this clonotype with a few counts. The V gene is TRBV4-3, the J gene TRBJ2-7; 14 bases align to TRBD2. This CDR3 is built from 17 residues. V was pared by 0 bases and J by 6 bases, with 7 bases of the junction left unmatched. Germline V lookup: CDR1 LGHNA, CDR2 YSLEER. CDR3 DNA sequence: TGCGCCAGCAGCCAAGATCGACTAGCGGGAGGGCTGAGCGAGCAGTACTTC. Its protein product is CASSQDRLAGGLSEQYF.

A few counts support this clonotype. The chain has TRBV7-9 and TRBJ2-7; 8 positions agree with TRBD2. The germline gives CDR1 SEHNR, CDR2 FQNEAQ (reference sequence). The CDR3 runs 14 residues. Germline trimming cut 5 bases from V and 6 bases from J; bases unmatched to any gene: 9. The CDR3 here is CASSPAGLDLEQYF. The CDR3 DNA reads TGTGCCAGCAGCCCGGCGGGACTAGACCTCGAGCAGTACTTC.

J is TRBJ2-7 and V is TRBV5-6; TRBD2 matches 9 bases. Germline V gene data show CDR1 as SGHDT and CDR2 as YYEEEE. The CDR3 is 15 residues long. Trimming at V came to 4 bases and at J to 3 bases, leaving 8 bases not matched to a gene. The CDR3 reads CASSPSAGGVYEQYF. The CDR3, as DNA: TGTGCCAGCAGCCCCTCGGCGGGAGGGGTCTACGAGCAGTACTTC. Variable domain in full (rest from reference TRBV5-6 and TRBJ2-7): DAGVTQSPTHLIKTRGQQVTLRCSPKSGHDTVSWYQQALGQGPQFIFQYYEEEERQRGNFPDRFSGHQFPNYSSELNVNALLLGDSALYLCASSPSAGGVYEQYFGPGTRLTVT.

This clonotype showed up just a few times. The chain has TRBV7-8 and TRBJ2-1; the match to TRBD2 covers 7 bases. The CDR3 is made up of 13 amino acids. CDR1 and CDR2 from the germline V gene are SGHVS and FQNEAQ. After removal of 6 bases from V and 8 bases from J, the junction contained 7 bases not matched to a gene. The CDR3 sequence: CASRATSTHEQFF. DNA for the CDR3: TGTGCCAGCAGGGCGACTAGCACCCATGAGCAGTTCTTC. The whole variable domain, remainder taken from reference TRBV7-8 and TRBJ2-1, is GAGVSQSPRYKVAKRGQDVALRCDPISGHVSLFWYQQALGQGPEFLTYFQNEAQLDKSGLPSDRFFAERPEGSVSTLKIQRTQQEDSAVYLCASRATSTHEQFFGPGTRLTVL.

Many counts were recorded for this clonotype. V and J are TRBV7-9 and TRBJ2-2, with D unresolved. V shed 5 bases and J shed 5 bases, with 6 bases lying between them. The germline CDR1 and CDR2 sequences are SEHNR and FQNEAQ (reference sequence). The CDR3 is 12 amino acids. This chain's CDR3 is CASSIRTGELFF. CDR3 DNA: TGTGCCAGCAGCATTCGTACCGGGGAGCTGTTTTTT.

Points on this clonotype: At one boundary the junction diverges from the germline segment, which might be a read error. V is TRBV4-3 and J is TRBJ2-7; D possibly uses TRBD1 or TRBD2 (6 bases each). The germline V gene encodes CDR1 LGHNA and CDR2 YSLEER. The CDR3 extends over 15 amino acids. DNA of the CDR3: TGCGCCAGCAACCAAGGCAACGGGGGCTGGTACGAGCAGTACTTC. Protein: CASNQGNGGWYEQYF.

This clonotype was counted at least ten times. The rearrangement joins TRBV10-3 to TRBJ2-2; 8 bases are shared with TRBD2. The trim removed 2 bases at V and 8 bases at J, leaving 10 bases unmatched. There are 16 residues in the CDR3. The germline V gene has CDR1 ENHRY and CDR2 SYGVKD. The chain's CDR3 is CAISETPPGTRGELFF. CDR3 nucleotides: TGTGCCATCAGTGAGACACCTCCCGGGACTAGAGGGGAGCTGTTTTTT.

This clonotype occurred many times. V and J are TRBV7-9 and TRBJ2-7, with D perhaps TRBD2 (6 bases). V lost 2 bases to trimming and J lost 3 bases, with 14 bases between them. The germline gives CDR1 SEHNR, CDR2 FQNEAQ (reference sequence). This CDR3 has 15 amino acids. CDR3 in amino acids: CASSLFGGVHYEQYF. The CDR3 nucleotides read TGTGCCAGCAGCTTATTCGGAGGGGTTCACTACGAGCAGTACTTC.

Ten or more counts support this clonotype. The CDR3 DNA reads TGCGCCAGCAGCCAAGATGGCCTAGCCGGATCAGATACGCAGTATTTT. This translates into CASSQDGLAGSDTQYF. The genes are TRBV4-3 and TRBJ2-3, with D possibly TRBD2 on 5 matching bases. Germline-derived CDR1 and CDR2 are LGHNA and YSLEER. This CDR3 is built from 16 residues. With 0 bases removed from V and 4 bases from J, the gap between germline ends came to 14 bases.

The sample holds a few counts of this clonotype. The J gene is TRBJ2-2, the V gene TRBV29-1; TRBD1 aligns across 8 bases. V gave up 6 bases and J gave up 4 bases; unmatched junction bases: 13. This CDR3 has 16 amino acids. CDR1 and CDR2 (germline): SQVTM, ANQGSEA. CDR3 DNA sequence: TGCAGCGTACTAGGGGTTGACAGGGGTCGCACCGGGGAGCTGTTTTTT. Its protein product is CSVLGVDRGRTGELFF.

This clonotype was seen only a few times. This sequence joins TRBV29-1 and TRBJ2-5, with D tentatively TRBD1 or TRBD2 (5 bases each). The CDR3 covers 12 residues. Germline V CDR1 and CDR2: SQVTM, ANQGSEA. The CDR3 DNA is TGCAGTGGCCGGGACCCGTCAGAGACCCAGTACTTC. It specifies CSGRDPSETQYF.

V gene TRBV20-1 combines with J gene TRBJ2-3; TRBD2 agrees at 9 bases. There are 17 residues in the CDR3. V lost 7 bases, J lost 0 bases, and 14 bases stayed unmatched. CDR1 is DFQATT, CDR2 SNEGSKA, per germline (reference sequence). The CDR3 region is CSGSGIAGASSTDTQYF. The CDR3 bases are TGCAGTGGTAGCGGGATAGCGGGAGCCTCCAGCACAGATACGCAGTATTTT.

The gene calls are TRBV29-1 and TRBJ1-1; D call uncertain. CDR1 is SQVTM, CDR2 ANQGSEA, per germline. Trimming took 0 bases from V and 5 from J, leaving 13 bases between them. This CDR3 has 14 amino acids. The CDR3 DNA sequence: TGCAGCGTTGAAGATCGCAACCCCGGGACTGAAGCTTTCTTT. Its protein product is CSVEDRNPGTEAFF.

This clonotype was counted at least ten times. The chain has TRBV29-1 and TRBJ2-7; 11 bases are shared with TRBD2. Per the germline V gene, CDR1 is SQVTM and CDR2 is ANQGSEA. The junction had 5 bases not matched to a gene; V was cut back by 3 bases and J by 4 bases. This CDR3 spans 14 amino acids. The chain's CDR3 is CSVEATSGMYEQYF. As DNA, the CDR3 is TGCAGCGTTGAGGCGACTAGCGGGATGTACGAGCAGTACTTC.

Many counts were recorded for this clonotype. This chain joins TRBV27 and TRBJ2-7; D might be TRBD1 (5 bases). Trimming stripped 3 bases from V and 0 bases from J, with 18 bases between. There are 17 residues in the CDR3. Germline V gene sequence: CDR1 MNHEY, CDR2 SMNVEV (reference sequence). Here the CDR3 DNA reads TGTGCCAGCAGTTTGAAGGTGGGGCGAGAGAGCTCCTACGAGCAGTACTTC. Its translation: CASSLKVGRESSYEQYF.

This clonotype was recorded at least ten times. This sequence joins TRBV9 and TRBJ2-7, with 11 bases that match TRBD1. The CDR3 spans 15 residues. CDR1 is SGDLS and CDR2 is YYNGEE in the germline V gene. V shed 4 bases and J 1 base; nucleotides not matched to a gene: 4. Written as DNA, the CDR3 is TGTGCCAGCAGCCTGCGGGACAGGGGGTCCTACGAGCAGTACTTC. Translated: CASSLRDRGSYEQYF.

This clonotype was recorded a few times. The V call is TRBV7-9, the J call TRBJ2-3; D remains ambiguous. The CDR3 length is 14 residues. Germline CDR1 is SEHNR and CDR2 is FQNEAQ (reference sequence). Trimming took 2 bases from V and 2 from J, leaving 8 bases between them. The CDR3 DNA reads TGTGCCAGCAGCTTATGGTTTCCCACAGATACGCAGTATTTT. Its translation: CASSLWFPTDTQYF.

At least ten counts were recorded for this clonotype. The chain employs TRBV10-3 and TRBJ2-7; the D gene is possibly TRBD1 (5 bases). Trimming took 6 bases from V and 1 from J, leaving 7 bases between them. CDR1 and CDR2 (germline): ENHRY, SYGVKD. CDR3 length: 12 residues. The CDR3 is CAIRTASYEQYF. In DNA, the CDR3 is TGTGCCATCAGGACAGCGTCCTACGAGCAGTACTTC.

The DNA for the CDR3 is TGTGCCAGCAGCCTCAAGGTTTTCACAGATACGCAGTATTTT. It specifies CASSLKVFTDTQYF. This chain joins TRBV7-8 and TRBJ2-3; D remains unclear. The CDR3 totals 14 residues. Germline CDR1 is SGHVS and CDR2 is FQNEAQ. Deletions cut 5 bases from V and 2 bases from J, with 11 bases between.

This clonotype occurred many times. V is TRBV7-9 and J is TRBJ2-7, with D tentatively TRBD1 (5 bases). V was shortened by 5 bases and J by 2 bases, with 13 bases between the two germline ends. The length of the CDR3 is 14 residues. Germline CDR1 reads SEHNR; CDR2 reads FQNEAQ (reference sequence). CDR3 DNA sequence: TGTGCCAGCAGCGCCGTCGGACAAACCTACGAGCAGTACTTC. This codes for CASSAVGQTYEQYF.

This clonotype was seen only a few times. This chain uses TRBV10-3 with TRBJ2-3, with 9 bases identical to TRBD2. Germline V gives CDR1 ENHRY, CDR2 SYGVKD. Losses at the gene ends were 3 bases for V and 1 base for J; bases not matched to a gene: 5. CDR3 size: 16 residues. CDR3 sequence: CAISDIAGDRTDTQYF. CDR3 DNA sequence: TGTGCCATCAGTGATATAGCGGGAGATCGCACAGATACGCAGTATTTT.

As concerns this clonotype: The junction and the germline gene differ at one end; a read error may be behind it. V and J are TRBV6-2 or TRBV6-3 and TRBJ2-7; maybe TRBD1 (6 bases). CDR1 and CDR2 (germline): MNHEY, SVGEGT. There are 16 residues in the CDR3. CDR3 region: CSSSWGLSAGNYEQYF. CDR3 DNA sequence: TGTTCCAGCAGTTGGGGGCTGAGCGCAGGGAACTACGAGCAGTACTTC.

As to this clonotype: A much larger clone differs by one base, so this may be a read error. The rearrangement links TRBV4-2 to TRBJ2-4; 9 bases map to TRBD2. The CDR3 has 15 amino acids. Germline-derived CDR1 and CDR2 are LGHNA and YNFKEQ. Trimming at V came to 2 bases and at J to 12 bases, leaving 11 bases not matched to a gene. CDR3 sequence reads: CASSQRAGGEDTQYF. The CDR3 coding sequence is TGTGCCAGCAGCCAAAGAGCGGGAGGAGAGGACACTCAGTACTTC.

Only one count was recorded for this clonotype. A much larger clone differs from this one at a single base, so this may be a read error. The gene calls are TRBV29-1 and TRBJ2-3, with D unresolved. Germline lookup yields CDR1 SQVTM and CDR2 ANQGSEA. The CDR3 spans 13 residues. The CDR3 DNA reads as TGCAGCGTTGAAGAAAGAACCACAGTTACGCAGTATTTT. Its translation: CSVEERTTVTQYF.

This clonotype occurred many times. The chain recombines TRBV11-2 with TRBJ2-1; 10 bases line up with TRBD1. CDR1 and CDR2 (germline): SGHAT, FQNNGV. J gave up 7 bases and V 5 bases, and 26 bases lay outside the gene matches. The CDR3 sequence is 21 residues long. The CDR3 loop is CASSLRDRGWPSRGPTNEQFF. The CDR3 DNA is TGTGCCAGCAGCCTCCGGGACAGGGGCTGGCCAAGCCGGGGGCCCACTAATGAGCAGTTCTTC. The complete variable domain, with remaining parts taken from reference TRBV11-2 and TRBJ2-1, reads EAGVAQSPRYKIIEKRQSVAFWCNPISGHATLYWYQQILGQGPKLLIQFQNNGVVDDSQLPKDRFSAERLKGVDSTLKIQPAKLEDSAVYLCASSLRDRGWPSRGPTNEQFFGPGTRLTVL.

There are many counts of this clonotype. The chain combines TRBV4-2 with TRBJ2-2; D unresolved. The CDR3 extends over 14 amino acids. CDR1 is LGHNA, CDR2 YNFKEQ, per germline. V was cut by 6 bases and J by 5 bases, with 13 bases left in between. For the CDR3, the DNA is TGTGCCAGCAGGCCAGAACCCTTGACCGGGGAGCTGTTTTTT. Protein sequence: CASRPEPLTGELFF.

The chain employs TRBV2 and TRBJ2-7; D gene uncertain. Trimming cost V 3 bases and J 2 bases, with 14 bases left between them. Germline CDR1 and CDR2: SNHLY and FYNNEI. This CDR3 is 15 amino acids long. CDR3 in amino acids: CASSEVGSEPYEQYF. CDR3 in DNA: TGTGCCAGCAGTGAGGTAGGCAGCGAACCCTACGAGCAGTACTTC. The full variable domain, rest sourced from reference TRBV2 and TRBJ2-7, is EPEVTQTPSHQVTQMGQEVILRCVPISNHLYFYWYRQILGQKVEFLVSFYNNEISEKSEIFDDQFSVERPDGSNFTLKIRSTKLEDSAMYFCASSEVGSEPYEQYFGPGTRLTVT.

In its sample, this clonotype was seen a few times. The gene calls are TRBV15 and TRBJ2-7; 8 nucleotides line up with TRBD1. The CDR3 sequence is 15 residues long. Per germline, CDR1 LNHNV and CDR2 YYDKDF (reference sequence). V trimming: 1 base; J trimming: 3 bases; junction bases outside the gene matches: 5. DNA of the CDR3: TGTGCCACCAGCAGAGGCGCAGGGGGCTTCTACGAGCAGTACTTC. This gives the protein CATSRGAGGFYEQYF.

At least ten counts were recorded for this clonotype. The rearrangement uses TRBV6-5 and TRBJ2-1, with D possibly called TRBD1 or TRBD2 (6 bases each). This CDR3 is 16 amino acids long. Per germline, CDR1 MNHEY and CDR2 SVGAGI. Trimming stripped 0 bases from V and 2 bases from J, with 11 bases between. The DNA for the CDR3 is TGTGCCAGCAGTTACTCTTCCGGGGGCCCCTACAATGAGCAGTTCTTC. It translates to CASSYSSGGPYNEQFF.

This clonotype was detected ten times or more. The chain combines TRBV3-1 with TRBJ2-7, with 8 bases identical to TRBD2. The CDR3 runs 15 residues. V was pared by 3 bases and J by 4 bases, with 8 bases of the junction left unmatched. CDR1 is LGHDT and CDR2 is YNNKEL in the germline V gene (reference sequence). CDR3 protein: CASSQEAGRAYEQYF. For the CDR3, the DNA is TGTGCCAGCAGCCAGGAGGCCGGGAGGGCGTACGAGCAGTACTTC.

The chain recombines TRBV27 with TRBJ2-7; D is undetermined. Trimming left V 8 bases short and J 3 bases short, with 14 bases between. CDR3 length equals 13 residues. The germline gives CDR1 MNHEY, CDR2 SMNVEV (reference sequence). This CDR3 reads CASGPLGFYEQYF. CDR3 coding DNA: TGTGCCAGCGGGCCCCTGGGGTTCTACGAGCAGTACTTC.

This clonotype has a handful of counts. The V gene is TRBV15, the J gene TRBJ2-1, with no clear D. CDR1 LNHNV and CDR2 YYDKDF come from the germline V gene (reference sequence). Trimming removed 4 bases at V and 3 bases at J, with 7 bases between. CDR3 length: 13 amino acids. The CDR3 loop is CATSISRYNEQFF. The DNA of the CDR3 is TGTGCCACCAGCATTAGCCGCTACAATGAGCAGTTCTTC.